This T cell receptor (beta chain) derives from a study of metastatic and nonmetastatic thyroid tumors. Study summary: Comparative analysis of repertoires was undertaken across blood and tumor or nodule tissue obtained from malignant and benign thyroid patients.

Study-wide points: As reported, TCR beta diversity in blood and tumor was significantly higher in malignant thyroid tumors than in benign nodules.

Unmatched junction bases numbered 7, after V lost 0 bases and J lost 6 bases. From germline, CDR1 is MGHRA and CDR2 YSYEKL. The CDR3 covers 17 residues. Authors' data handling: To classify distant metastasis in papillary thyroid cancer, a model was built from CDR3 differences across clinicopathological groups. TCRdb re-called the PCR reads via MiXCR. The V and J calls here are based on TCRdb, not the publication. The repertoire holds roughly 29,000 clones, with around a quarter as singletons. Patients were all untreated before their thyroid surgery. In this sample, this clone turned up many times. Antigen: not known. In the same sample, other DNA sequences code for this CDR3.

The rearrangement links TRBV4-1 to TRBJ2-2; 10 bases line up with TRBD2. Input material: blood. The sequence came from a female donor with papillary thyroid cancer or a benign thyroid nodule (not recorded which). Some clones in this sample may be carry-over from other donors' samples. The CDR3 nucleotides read TGCGCCAGCAGCCAAGACCCCCCCCTAGCGGGAGCCGGGGAGCTGTTTTTT. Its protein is CASSQDPPLAGAGELFF.